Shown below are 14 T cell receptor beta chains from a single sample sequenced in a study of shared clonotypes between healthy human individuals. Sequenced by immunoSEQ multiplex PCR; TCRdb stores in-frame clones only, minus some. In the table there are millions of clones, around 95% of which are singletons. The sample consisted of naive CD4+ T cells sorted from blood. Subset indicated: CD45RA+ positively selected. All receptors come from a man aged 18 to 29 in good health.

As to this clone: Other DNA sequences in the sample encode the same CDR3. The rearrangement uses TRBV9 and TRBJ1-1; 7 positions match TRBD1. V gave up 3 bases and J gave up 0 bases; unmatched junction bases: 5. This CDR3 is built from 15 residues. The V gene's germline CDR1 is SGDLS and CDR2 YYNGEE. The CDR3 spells CASSASGTVNTEAFF. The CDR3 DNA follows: TGTGCCAGCAGCGCCTCCGGGACAGTGAACACTGAAGCTTTCTTT.

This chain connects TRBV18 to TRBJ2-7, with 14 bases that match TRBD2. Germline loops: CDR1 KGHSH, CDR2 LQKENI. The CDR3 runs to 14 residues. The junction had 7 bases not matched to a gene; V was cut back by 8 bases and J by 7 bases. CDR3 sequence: CASTTSGGAREQYF. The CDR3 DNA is TGTGCCAGCACGACTAGCGGGGGGGCGAGAGAGCAGTACTTC.

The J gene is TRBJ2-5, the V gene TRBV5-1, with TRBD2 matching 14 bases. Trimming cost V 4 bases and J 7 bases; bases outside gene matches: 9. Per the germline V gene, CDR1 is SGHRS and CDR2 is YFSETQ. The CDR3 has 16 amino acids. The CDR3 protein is CASSPWTSGGPGTQYF. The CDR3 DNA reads TGCGCCAGCAGCCCCTGGACTAGCGGGGGGCCGGGGACCCAGTACTTC.

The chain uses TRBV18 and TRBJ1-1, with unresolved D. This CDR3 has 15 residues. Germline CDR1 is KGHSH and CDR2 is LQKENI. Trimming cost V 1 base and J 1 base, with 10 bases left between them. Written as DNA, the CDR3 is TGTGCCAGCTCACCACTGGAGGGATCGAACACTGAAGCTTTCTTT. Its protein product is CASSPLEGSNTEAFF. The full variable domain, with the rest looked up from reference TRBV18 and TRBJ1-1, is NAGVMQNPRHLVRRRGQEARLRCSPMKGHSHVYWYRQLPEEGLKFMVYLQKENIIDESGMPKERFSAEFPKEGPSILRIQQVVRGDSAAYFCASSPLEGSNTEAFFGQGTRLTVV.

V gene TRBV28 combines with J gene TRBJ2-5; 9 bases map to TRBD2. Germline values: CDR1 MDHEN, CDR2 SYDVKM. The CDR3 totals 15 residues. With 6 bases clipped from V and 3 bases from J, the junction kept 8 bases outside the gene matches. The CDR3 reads CASRRAGGPEETQYF. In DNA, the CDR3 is TGTGCCAGCAGGCGAGCGGGGGGCCCTGAAGAGACCCAGTACTTC.

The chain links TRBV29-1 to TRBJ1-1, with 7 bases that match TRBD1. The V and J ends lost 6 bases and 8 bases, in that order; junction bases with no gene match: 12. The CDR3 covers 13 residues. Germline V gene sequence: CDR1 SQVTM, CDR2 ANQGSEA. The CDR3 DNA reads TGCAGCGTCGGACAGGTCATAACAAGGGAAGCTTTCTTT. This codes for CSVGQVITREAFF.

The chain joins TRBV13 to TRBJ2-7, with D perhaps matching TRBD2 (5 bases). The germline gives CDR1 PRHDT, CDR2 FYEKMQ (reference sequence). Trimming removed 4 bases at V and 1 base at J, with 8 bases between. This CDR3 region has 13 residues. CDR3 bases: TGTGCCAGCAGCTCCCGGGGTTCCTACGAGCAGTACTTC. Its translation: CASSSRGSYEQYF.

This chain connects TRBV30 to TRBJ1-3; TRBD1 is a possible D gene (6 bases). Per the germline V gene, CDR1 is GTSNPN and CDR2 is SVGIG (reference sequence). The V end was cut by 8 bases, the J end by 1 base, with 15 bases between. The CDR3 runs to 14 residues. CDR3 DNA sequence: TGTGCCCTAGGGGACAAAACATCTGGAAACACCATATATTTT. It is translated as CALGDKTSGNTIYF.

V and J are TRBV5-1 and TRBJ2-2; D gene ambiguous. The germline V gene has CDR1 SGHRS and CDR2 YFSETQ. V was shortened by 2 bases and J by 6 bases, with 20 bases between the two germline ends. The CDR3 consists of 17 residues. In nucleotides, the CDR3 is TGCGCCAGCAGCTTCTGGACGCAATCGGAATGGGCCGGGGAGCTGTTTTTT. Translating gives CASSFWTQSEWAGELFF.

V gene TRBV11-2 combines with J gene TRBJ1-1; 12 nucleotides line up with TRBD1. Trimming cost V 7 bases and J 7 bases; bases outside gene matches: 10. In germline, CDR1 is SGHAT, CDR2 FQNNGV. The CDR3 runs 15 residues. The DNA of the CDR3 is TGTGCCAGCAAAGTATCCGGGACAGGGGGCAGTGAAGCTTTCTTT. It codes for CASKVSGTGGSEAFF.

The CDR3 is CASSTVEDTQYF. The CDR3 DNA reads TGTGCCAGCAGTACCGTGGAAGATACGCAGTATTTT. The rearrangement joins TRBV6-6 to TRBJ2-3; the D is unclear. CDR1 MNHNY and CDR2 SVGAGI come from the germline V gene (reference sequence). The germline V and J ends were trimmed by 5 bases and 5 bases, with 8 bases remaining between them. The CDR3 length is 12 residues.

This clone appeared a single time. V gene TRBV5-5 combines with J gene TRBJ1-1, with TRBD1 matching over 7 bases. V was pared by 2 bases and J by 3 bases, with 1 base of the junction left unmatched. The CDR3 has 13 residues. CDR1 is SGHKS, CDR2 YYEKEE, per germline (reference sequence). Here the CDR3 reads CASSFTGDTEAFF. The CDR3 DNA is TGTGCCAGCAGCTTTACAGGGGACACTGAAGCTTTCTTT.

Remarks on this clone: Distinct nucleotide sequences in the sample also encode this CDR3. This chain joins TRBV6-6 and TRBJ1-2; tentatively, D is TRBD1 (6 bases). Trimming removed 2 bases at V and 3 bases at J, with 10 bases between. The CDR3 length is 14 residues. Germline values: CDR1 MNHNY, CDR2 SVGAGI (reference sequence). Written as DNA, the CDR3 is TGTGCCAGCAGTTACGGCGGGGGCGACTATGGCTACACCTTC. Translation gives CASSYGGGDYGYTF.

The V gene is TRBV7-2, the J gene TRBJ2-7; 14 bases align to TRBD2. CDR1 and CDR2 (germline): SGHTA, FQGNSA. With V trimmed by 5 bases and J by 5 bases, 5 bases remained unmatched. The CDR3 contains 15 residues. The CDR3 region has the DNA TGTGCCAGCAGCCCAGGGACTAGCGGGAGTAACGAGCAGTACTTC. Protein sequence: CASSPGTSGSNEQYF.